This TCR beta chain appears in the sequencing data of a study of cytomegalovirus exposure and HLA in healthy donors. Overall study context: Of all 360 or so donors who were genotyped, 80% to 85% belonged to the Caucasian-associated ancestry cluster. Study-wide findings and caveats: Later, TCR association rates were found to vary by HLA locus, highest for DRB1 and lowest for HLA-C.

Use of 60 Vbeta and 13 Jbeta primers characterized the PCR. TCRdb keeps only in-frame clones here, not all; method: immunoSEQ multiplex PCR. The sample has some 95,000 clones; 80% are singletons. CDR1 is KGHSH and CDR2 is LQKENI in the germline V gene. The V end was cut by 3 bases, the J end by 13 bases, with 13 bases between. CDR3 length: 13 amino acids. Points on this clone: Antigen unknown.

This TCR was sampled from a man aged 30-40 years in good health and CMV-seronegative. The sequenced sample was PBMCs. The gene calls are TRBV18 and TRBJ1-6; D gene uncertain. Here the CDR3 reads CASSPGFGDPLHF. CDR3 DNA: TGTGCCAGCTCACCTGGTTTCGGGGATCCCCTCCACTTT.